This T cell receptor (beta chain) was profiled in a study of T-cell reconstitution after alpha-beta-depleted transplantation in children. The CDR3 has 15 residues. Trimming took 0 bases from V and 4 from J; bases not matched to a gene: 4. Germline V gene data show CDR1 as LGHNA and CDR2 as YNFKEQ. The table lists this clonotype with many counts. The TCRbeta library incorporated unique molecular identifiers. Via MiXCR, TCRdb re-called the PCR reads, giving one row per CDR3 protein. The table has around 440,000 distinct CDR3 sequences, roughly 10% seen once. Sequencing was performed on PBMCs, taken before TCRalphabeta/CD19-depleted stem cell transplant. The chain recombines TRBV4-2 with TRBJ1-2; 8 bases are a match to TRBD1. The TCR comes from a child aged 2-15 years with inherited bone marrow failure, due to receive a stem cell transplant. The CDR3 DNA follows: TGTGCCAGCAGCCAAGAGTCACAGGGGGGCTATGGCTACACCTTC. Its protein is CASSQESQGGYGYTF.